The clone carrying this TCR beta chain came up many times. The antigen is undetermined. This sample is drawn from a study of early T cells in non-severe SARS-CoV-2 infection. The study, taken as a whole, reports: Anti-spike CD8 responses were favored by VDJdb matching, which missed private and CD4 specificities.

Tagging with unique molecular identifiers was applied to individual cDNA molecules. TCRdb re-called the 5' RACE reads with MiXCR, one entry per CDR3 protein. The profile shows fewer than 80,000 distinct CDR3 sequences, approximately 12% of them singletons. This clonotype was sampled from an adult who was a healthcare worker with PCR-confirmed SARS-CoV-2 infection or an uninfected control (not recorded which). The donor label of this sample is uncertain. This specimen was whole blood, taken at baseline.

The CDR3 sequence: CASSLYRHQETQYF. CDR3 sequence (DNA): TGCGCCAGCAGCTTGTATCGGCACCAAGAGACCCAGTACTTC. The chain employs TRBV5-1 and TRBJ2-5; D ambiguous. V dropped 1 base and J dropped 0 bases, with 7 bases sitting between them. The germline gives CDR1 SGHRS, CDR2 YFSETQ. The CDR3 is 14 residues long.